Shown below are 7 T cell receptor beta chains from a single sample sequenced in a study of identical twins. TCRdb re-called the 5' RACE reads through MiXCR, storing one row per CDR3 protein. The sample has some 1,700,000 distinct CDR3 sequences, under 35% seen once. Sample: cord blood. These TCRs come from a newborn girl in good health.

Only a few counts were recorded for this clonotype. The V and J genes are TRBV28 and TRBJ1-5; 9 bases are a match to TRBD1. V lost 6 bases to trimming and J lost 6 bases; unmatched junction nucleotides: 3. The CDR3 consists of 13 residues. Germline V gives CDR1 MDHEN, CDR2 SYDVKM. The DNA for the CDR3 is TGTGCCAGCAGGGGACAGGGTCTTCAGCCCCAGCATTTT. It yields the protein CASRGQGLQPQHF. The whole variable domain, remainder taken from reference TRBV28 and TRBJ1-5, is DVKVTQSSRYLVKRTGEKVFLECVQDMDHENMFWYRQDPGLGLRLIYFSYDVKMKEKGDIPEGYSVSREKKERFSLILESASTNQTSMYLCASRGQGLQPQHFGDGTRLSIL.

The chain employs TRBV3-1 and TRBJ2-1; TRBD2 might be the D (5 bases). V gave up 1 base and J gave up 12 bases, with 19 bases separating them. Per the germline V gene, CDR1 is LGHDT and CDR2 is YNNKEL (reference sequence). The CDR3 has 15 amino acids. The CDR3: CASSQGPSRKLGQFF. DNA of the CDR3: TGTGCCAGCAGCCAAGGCCCTAGCCGCAAGCTTGGGCAGTTCTTC.

The chain links TRBV12-5 to TRBJ2-1; TRBD2 might be the D (5 bases). Judging by the DNA end, TRBJ2-7 fits better; the J call may be wrong. Per the germline V gene, CDR1 is LGHNT and CDR2 is FRNRAP. The CDR3 is 15 residues long. CDR3 in DNA: TGTGCTAGTGCCAGCAGCGGTCCTTCCTACAATGAGCAGTACTTC. Translation: CASASSGPSYNEQYF.

The rearrangement uses TRBV6-1 and TRBJ2-1, with 9 bases that match TRBD1. The length of the CDR3 is 17 residues. Germline values: CDR1 MNHNS, CDR2 SASEGT. The ends lost 5 bases at V and 0 bases at J; junction bases unmatched: 8. Here the CDR3 DNA reads TGTGCCAGCAGTCCTCCCGGACAGGGGCTCTCCTACAATGAGCAGTTCTTC. It yields the protein CASSPPGQGLSYNEQFF.

The chain couples TRBV20-1 to TRBJ2-3, with D perhaps assigned TRBD1 or TRBD2 (5 bases each). V was trimmed by 6 bases and J by 4 bases, leaving 11 bases between them. CDR1 DFQATT and CDR2 SNEGSKA come from the germline V gene (reference sequence). This CDR3 contains 12 residues. The CDR3 sequence: CSAARGPDTQYF. CDR3 bases: TGCAGTGCGGCCCGGGGACCAGATACGCAGTATTTT.

This clonotype was counted between two and nine times. The gene calls are TRBV28 and TRBJ2-7, with D possibly being TRBD1 (5 bases). This CDR3 contains 14 residues. Germline CDR1 and CDR2: MDHEN and SYDVKM. V was clipped by 5 bases and J by 2 bases, with 13 bases between them. The CDR3 DNA reads TGTGCCAGCAGTCCCCCGACAGAAGCCTACGAGCAGTACTTC. Its translation is CASSPPTEAYEQYF.

This clonotype was recorded a few times. The chain couples TRBV14 to TRBJ2-1; 7 positions match TRBD2. Per the germline V gene, CDR1 is SGHDN and CDR2 is FVKESK. The V gene end was trimmed by 1 base and the J gene end by 8 bases; junction bases not matched to a gene: 11. The CDR3 extends over 16 amino acids. CDR3 region: CASSQGKRLACDEQFF. The CDR3 bases are TGTGCCAGCAGCCAAGGTAAACGACTAGCTTGCGATGAGCAGTTCTTC.